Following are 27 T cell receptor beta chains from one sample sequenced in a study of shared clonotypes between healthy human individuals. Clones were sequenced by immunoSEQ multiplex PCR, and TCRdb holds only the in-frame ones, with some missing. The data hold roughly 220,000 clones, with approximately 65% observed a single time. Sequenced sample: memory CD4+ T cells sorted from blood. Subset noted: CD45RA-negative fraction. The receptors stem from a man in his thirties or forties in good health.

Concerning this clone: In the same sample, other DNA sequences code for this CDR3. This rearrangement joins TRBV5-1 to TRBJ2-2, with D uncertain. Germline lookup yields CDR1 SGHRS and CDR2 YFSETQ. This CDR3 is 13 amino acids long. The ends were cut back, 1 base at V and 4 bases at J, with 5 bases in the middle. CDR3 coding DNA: TGCGCCAGCAGCTTGATTGGCACCGGGGAGCTGTTTTTT. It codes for CASSLIGTGELFF.

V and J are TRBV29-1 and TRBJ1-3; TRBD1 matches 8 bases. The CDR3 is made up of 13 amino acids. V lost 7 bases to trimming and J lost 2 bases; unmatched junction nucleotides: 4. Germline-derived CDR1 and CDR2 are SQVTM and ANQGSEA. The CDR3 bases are TGCAGCGCCGAGGACAGGGCTGGAAACACCATATATTTT. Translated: CSAEDRAGNTIYF.

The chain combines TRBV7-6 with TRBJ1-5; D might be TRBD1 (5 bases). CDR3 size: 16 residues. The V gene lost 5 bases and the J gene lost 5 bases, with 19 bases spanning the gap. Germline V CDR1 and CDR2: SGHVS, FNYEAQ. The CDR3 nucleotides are TGTGCCAGCAGCCCCCTCGGGGAAGGGGAACATCAGCCCCAGCATTTT. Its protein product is CASSPLGEGEHQPQHF.

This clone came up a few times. This chain's CDR3 is CASSQGTPFPYEQYF. DNA of the CDR3: TGCGCCAGCAGCCAGGGGACACCTTTTCCCTACGAGCAGTACTTC. The chain employs TRBV4-3 and TRBJ2-7, with D possibly TRBD1 on 6 matching bases. This CDR3 comprises 15 residues. The germline V gene encodes CDR1 LGHNA and CDR2 YSLEER. Trimming removed 3 bases from V and 2 bases from J, with 14 bases in between.

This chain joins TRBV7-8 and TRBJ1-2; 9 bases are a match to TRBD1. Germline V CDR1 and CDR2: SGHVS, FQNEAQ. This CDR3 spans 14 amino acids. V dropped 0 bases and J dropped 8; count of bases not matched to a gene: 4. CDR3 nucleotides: TGTGCCAGCAGCTTAGCGGACAGGGGTGAAGGCTACACCTTC. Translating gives CASSLADRGEGYTF. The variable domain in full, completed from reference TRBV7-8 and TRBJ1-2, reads GAGVSQSPRYKVAKRGQDVALRCDPISGHVSLFWYQQALGQGPEFLTYFQNEAQLDKSGLPSDRFFAERPEGSVSTLKIQRTQQEDSAVYLCASSLADRGEGYTFGSGTRLTVV.

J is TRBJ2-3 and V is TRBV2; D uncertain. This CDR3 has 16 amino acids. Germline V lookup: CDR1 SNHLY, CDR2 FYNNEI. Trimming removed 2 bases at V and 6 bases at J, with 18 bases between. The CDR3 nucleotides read TGTGCCAGCAGTGAACCCGCTGGTCGCGGACGCGATACGCAGTATTTT. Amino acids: CASSEPAGRGRDTQYF.

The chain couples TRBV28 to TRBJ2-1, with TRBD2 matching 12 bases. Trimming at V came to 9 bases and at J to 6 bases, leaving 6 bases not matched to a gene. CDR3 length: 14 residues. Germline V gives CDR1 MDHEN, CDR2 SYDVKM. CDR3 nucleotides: TGTGCCAGTCAGACTAGCGGGAGTCGCAATGAGCAGTTCTTC. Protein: CASQTSGSRNEQFF.

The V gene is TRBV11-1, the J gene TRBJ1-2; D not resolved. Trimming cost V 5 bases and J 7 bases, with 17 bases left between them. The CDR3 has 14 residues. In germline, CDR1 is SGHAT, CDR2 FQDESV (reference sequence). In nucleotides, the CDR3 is TGTGCCAGCAGCCCCCCGGGCGAGGCACGTGGCTACACCTTC. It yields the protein CASSPPGEARGYTF.

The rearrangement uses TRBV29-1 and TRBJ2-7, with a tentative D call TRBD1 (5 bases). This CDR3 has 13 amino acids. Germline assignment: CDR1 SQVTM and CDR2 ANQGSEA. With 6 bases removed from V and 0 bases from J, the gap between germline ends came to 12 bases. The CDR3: CSVVGASSYEQYF. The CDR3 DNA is TGCAGCGTCGTAGGGGCGAGCTCCTACGAGCAGTACTTC.

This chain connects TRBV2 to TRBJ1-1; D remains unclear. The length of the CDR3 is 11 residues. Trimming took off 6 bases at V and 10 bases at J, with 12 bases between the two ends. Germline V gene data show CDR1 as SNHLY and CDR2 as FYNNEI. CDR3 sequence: CASSPSSGAFF. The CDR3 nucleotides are TGTGCCAGCAGCCCCTCGTCGGGAGCTTTCTTT.

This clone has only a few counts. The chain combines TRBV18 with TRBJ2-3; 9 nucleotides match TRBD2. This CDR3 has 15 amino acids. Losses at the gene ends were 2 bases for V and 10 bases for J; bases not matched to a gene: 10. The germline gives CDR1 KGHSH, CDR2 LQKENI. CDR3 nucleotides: TGTGCCAGCTCACCAGTAGCGGGAGAAGTCGAGCCGCAGTATTTT. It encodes CASSPVAGEVEPQYF. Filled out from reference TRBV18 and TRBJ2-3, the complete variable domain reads NAGVMQNPRHLVRRRGQEARLRCSPMKGHSHVYWYRQLPEEGLKFMVYLQKENIIDESGMPKERFSAEFPKEGPSILRIQQVVRGDSAAYFCASSPVAGEVEPQYFGPGTRLTVL.

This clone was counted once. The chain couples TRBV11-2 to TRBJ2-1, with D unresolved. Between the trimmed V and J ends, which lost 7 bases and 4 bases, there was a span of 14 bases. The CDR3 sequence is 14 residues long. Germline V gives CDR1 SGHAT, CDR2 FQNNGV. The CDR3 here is CASTSEASYNEQFF. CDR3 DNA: TGTGCCAGCACGTCCGAGGCTTCGTACAATGAGCAGTTCTTC.

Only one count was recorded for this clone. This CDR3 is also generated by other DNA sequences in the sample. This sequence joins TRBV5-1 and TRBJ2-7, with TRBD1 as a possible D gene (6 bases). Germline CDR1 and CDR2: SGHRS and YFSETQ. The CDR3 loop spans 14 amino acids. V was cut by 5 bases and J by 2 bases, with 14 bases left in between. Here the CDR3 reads CASSWSGATYEQYF. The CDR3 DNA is TGCGCCAGCAGTTGGTCAGGGGCAACCTACGAGCAGTACTTC.

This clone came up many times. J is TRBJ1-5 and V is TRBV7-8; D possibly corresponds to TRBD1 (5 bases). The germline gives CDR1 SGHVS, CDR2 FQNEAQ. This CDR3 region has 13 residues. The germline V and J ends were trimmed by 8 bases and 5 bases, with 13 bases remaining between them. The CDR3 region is CASGTGGDQPQHF. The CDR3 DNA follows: TGTGCCAGCGGAACGGGGGGGGATCAGCCCCAGCATTTT.

CDR3 DNA sequence: TGCAGCGCCGGGCTAGCGGGTCCCTACGAGCAGTACTTC. The encoded protein is CSAGLAGPYEQYF. The V gene is TRBV29-1, the J gene TRBJ2-7; 8 bases are a match to TRBD2. The CDR3 has 13 residues. Germline CDR1 is SQVTM and CDR2 is ANQGSEA. V lost 7 bases and J lost 2; bases outside the gene matches: 7.

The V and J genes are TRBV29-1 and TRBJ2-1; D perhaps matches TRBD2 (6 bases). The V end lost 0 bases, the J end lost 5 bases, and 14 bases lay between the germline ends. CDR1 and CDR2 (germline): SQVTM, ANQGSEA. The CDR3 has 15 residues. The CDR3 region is CSVEDPGGRDNEQFF. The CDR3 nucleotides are TGCAGCGTTGAAGATCCCGGGGGTAGGGACAATGAGCAGTTCTTC.

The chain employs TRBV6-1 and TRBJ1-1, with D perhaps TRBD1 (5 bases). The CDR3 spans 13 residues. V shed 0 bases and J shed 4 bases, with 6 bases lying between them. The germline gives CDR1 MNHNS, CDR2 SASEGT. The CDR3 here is CASSEARGTEAFF. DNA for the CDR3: TGTGCCAGCAGTGAAGCAAGGGGCACTGAAGCTTTCTTT.

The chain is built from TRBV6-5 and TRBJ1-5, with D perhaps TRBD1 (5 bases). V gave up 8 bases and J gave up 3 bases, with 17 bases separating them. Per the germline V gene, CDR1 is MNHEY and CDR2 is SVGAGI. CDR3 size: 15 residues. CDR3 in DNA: TGTGCCAGCTCTGGTCCTCAGGGTATCAATCAGCCCCAGCATTTT. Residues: CASSGPQGINQPQHF.

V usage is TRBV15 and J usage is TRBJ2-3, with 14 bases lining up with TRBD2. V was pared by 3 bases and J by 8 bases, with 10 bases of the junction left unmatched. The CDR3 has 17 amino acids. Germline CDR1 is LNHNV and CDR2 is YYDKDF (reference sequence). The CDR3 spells CATSSPGLAGDGGTQYF. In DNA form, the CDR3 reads TGTGCCACCAGCAGTCCGGGACTAGCGGGAGATGGGGGTACGCAGTATTTT.

CDR3 in DNA: TGTGCCAGCAGCCCGAGCGGGAGGGGTCACGAGCAGTACTTC. Protein: CASSPSGRGHEQYF. J is TRBJ2-7 and V is TRBV9, with TRBD2 identical over 10 bases. Unmatched junction bases numbered 6, after V lost 4 bases and J lost 5 bases. Germline lookup yields CDR1 SGDLS and CDR2 YYNGEE. CDR3 size: 14 residues.

The CDR3 coding sequence is TGTGCCAGCAGGAACCAACTAGCGGGAGCATACGAGCAGTACTTC. Translating gives CASRNQLAGAYEQYF. This sequence joins TRBV5-6 and TRBJ2-7, with 11 bases identical to TRBD2. Germline CDR1 and CDR2: SGHDT and YYEEEE. The CDR3 has 15 amino acids. Trimming at V came to 5 bases and at J to 4 bases, leaving 8 bases not matched to a gene.

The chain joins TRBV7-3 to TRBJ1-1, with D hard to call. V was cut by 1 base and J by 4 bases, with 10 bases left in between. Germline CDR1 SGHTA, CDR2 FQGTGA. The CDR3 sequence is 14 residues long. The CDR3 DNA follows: TGTGCCAGCAGCTTAAAAGGAGGGTTCACTGAAGCTTTCTTT. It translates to CASSLKGGFTEAFF. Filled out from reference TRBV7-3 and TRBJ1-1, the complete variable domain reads GAGVSQTPSNKVTEKGKYVELRCDPISGHTALYWYRQSLGQGPEFLIYFQGTGAADDSGLPNDRFFAVRPEGSVSTLKIQRTERGDSAVYLCASSLKGGFTEAFFGQGTRLTVV.

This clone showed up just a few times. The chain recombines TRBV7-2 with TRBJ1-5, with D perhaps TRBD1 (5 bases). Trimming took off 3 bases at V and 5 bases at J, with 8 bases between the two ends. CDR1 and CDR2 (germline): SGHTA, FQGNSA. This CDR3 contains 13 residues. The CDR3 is CASSLRGDQPQHF. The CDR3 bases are TGTGCCAGCAGCTTGAGGGGCGATCAGCCCCAGCATTTT.

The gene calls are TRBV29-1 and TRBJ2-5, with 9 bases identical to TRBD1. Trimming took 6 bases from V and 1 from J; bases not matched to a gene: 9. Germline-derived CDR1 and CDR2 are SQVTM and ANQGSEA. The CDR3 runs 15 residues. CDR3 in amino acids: CSVGQGGFSQETQYF. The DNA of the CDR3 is TGCAGCGTGGGACAGGGTGGCTTTAGCCAAGAGACCCAGTACTTC. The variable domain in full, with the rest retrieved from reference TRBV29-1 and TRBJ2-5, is SAVISQKPSRDICQRGTSLTIQCQVDSQVTMMFWYRQQPGQSLTLIATANQGSEATYESGFVIDKFPISRPNLTFSTLTVSNMSPEDSSIYLCSVGQGGFSQETQYFGPGTRLLVL.

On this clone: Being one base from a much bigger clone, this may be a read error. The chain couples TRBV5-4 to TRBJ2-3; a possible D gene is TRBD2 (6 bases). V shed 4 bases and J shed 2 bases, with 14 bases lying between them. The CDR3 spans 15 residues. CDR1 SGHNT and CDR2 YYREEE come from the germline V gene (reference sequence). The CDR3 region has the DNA TGTGCCAGCAGCCGGGACTCTTATTCCACAGATACGCAGTATTTT. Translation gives CASSRDSYSTDTQYF.

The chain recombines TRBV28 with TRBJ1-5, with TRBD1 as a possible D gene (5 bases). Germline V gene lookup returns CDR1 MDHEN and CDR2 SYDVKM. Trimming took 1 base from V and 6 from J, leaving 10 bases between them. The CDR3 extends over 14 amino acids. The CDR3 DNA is TGTGCCAGCAGTTTATTAAGGGGTCGTCAGCCCCAGCATTTT. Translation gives CASSLLRGRQPQHF.

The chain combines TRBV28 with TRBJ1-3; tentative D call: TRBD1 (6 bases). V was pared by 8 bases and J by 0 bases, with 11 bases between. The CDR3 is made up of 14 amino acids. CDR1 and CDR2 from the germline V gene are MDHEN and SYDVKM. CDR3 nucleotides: TGTGCCAGCTTGACAGGCGGCTCTGGAAACACCATATATTTT. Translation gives CASLTGGSGNTIYF.